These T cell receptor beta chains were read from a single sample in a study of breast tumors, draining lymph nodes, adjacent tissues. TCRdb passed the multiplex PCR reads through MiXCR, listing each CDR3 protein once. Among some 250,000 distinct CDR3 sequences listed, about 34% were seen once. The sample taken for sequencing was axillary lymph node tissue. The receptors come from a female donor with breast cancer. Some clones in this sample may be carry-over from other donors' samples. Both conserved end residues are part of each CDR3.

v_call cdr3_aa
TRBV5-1 CASSFLDGRDNQPQHF
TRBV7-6 CASSSVPLAGGVQETQYF
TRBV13 CASSLRGTSGGEAGTQYF
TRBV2 CASSERKGLAGAGELFF
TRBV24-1 CATSDLSGGDTQYF
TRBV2 CASSVAIPGSFGNTIYF
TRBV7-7 CASSAMTKETQYF
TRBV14 CASSQGLTRGYTF
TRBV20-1 CSAREPGRETQYF
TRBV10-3 CAISNGLAGKETQYF
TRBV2 CASSEVSGGSYEQYF
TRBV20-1 CSAESLAGLYEQYF
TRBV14 CASSRTDRGNPGSTF
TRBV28 CASSLFENTGELFF
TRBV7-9 CASSPDGQGGNEQFF
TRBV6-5 CASSFGSSYNSPLHF
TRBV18 CASSPDSYGYTF
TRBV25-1 CASIAGTSPYNEQFF
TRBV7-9 CASSPRGFQNTEAFF
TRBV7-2 CASSTGGIHNEQFF
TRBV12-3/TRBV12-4 CASSLRGWGETQYF
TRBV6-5 CASSHRDTVYEQYF
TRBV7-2 CASSLSRDSYGYTF
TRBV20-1 CSARETGQGRRNTIYF
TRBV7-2 CASSSPGQGFREQYF
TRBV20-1 CSALEYTNTPYF
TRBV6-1 CASRVDRGNAGELFF
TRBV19 CASSIGRETQYF
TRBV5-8 CASTTLWESTDTQYF